The 25 T cell receptor beta chains below come from one sample, sequenced in a study of blood T cell repertoires in COVID-19. Generated by immunoSEQ multiplex PCR, the TCRdb table keeps only in-frame clones and is missing some. The sample includes 490,000 or so clones, 75% to 90% of them seen just once. The material sequenced was PBMCs or T cells enriched from blood (not recorded which). Receptor source: a woman in her fifties or sixties who had recovered from COVID-19.

The rearrangement joins TRBV10-2 to TRBJ1-1; possible D gene TRBD1, 6 bases. This CDR3 has 13 amino acids. Deletions cut 6 bases from V and 5 bases from J, with 13 bases between. Germline CDR1 and CDR2: WSHSY and SAAADI. CDR3 sequence: CASRGQAVTEAFF. The CDR3 region has the DNA TGCGCCAGCAGGGGACAAGCCGTTACTGAAGCTTTCTTT.

The chain links TRBV6-5 to TRBJ2-7; 9 positions agree with TRBD1. J lost 2 bases, V lost 10 bases, and 9 bases had no gene match. Germline loops: CDR1 MNHEY, CDR2 SVGAGI. This CDR3 contains 14 residues. The CDR3 DNA follows: TGTGCCACCCAGGGGGACAGGGAACCCTACGAGCAGTACTTC. It translates to CATQGDREPYEQYF.

The V call is TRBV7-9, the J call TRBJ1-1, with D possibly being TRBD1 (6 bases). In germline, CDR1 is SEHNR, CDR2 FQNEAQ (reference sequence). Deletions cut 3 bases from V and 3 bases from J, with 26 bases between. The length of the CDR3 is 19 residues. CDR3 sequence: CASSFPPPRRGPLDTEAFF. CDR3 in DNA: TGTGCCAGCAGCTTCCCCCCGCCCAGGCGGGGGCCGTTGGACACTGAAGCTTTCTTT. Drawing the rest from reference TRBV7-9 and TRBJ1-1, the complete variable domain is DTGVSQNPRHKITKRGQNVTFRCDPISEHNRLYWYRQTLGQGPEFLTYFQNEAQLEKSRLLSDRFSAERPKGSFSTLEIQRTEQGDSAMYLCASSFPPPRRGPLDTEAFFGQGTRLTVV.

This clone was observed a single time. V is TRBV7-2 and J is TRBJ1-6, with D tentatively TRBD1 (5 bases). Germline V gene lookup returns CDR1 SGHTA and CDR2 FQGNSA. The CDR3 runs 13 residues. V lost 5 bases and J lost 10, with 12 bases in between. CDR3 amino acids: CASSAAGGSPLHF. CDR3 in DNA: TGTGCCAGCAGCGCAGCGGGGGGATCACCCCTCCACTTT.

The chain uses TRBV11-2 and TRBJ2-3, with D perhaps matching TRBD1 (6 bases). With 2 bases removed from V and 4 bases from J, the gap between germline ends came to 13 bases. Germline values: CDR1 SGHAT, CDR2 FQNNGV. The CDR3 covers 15 residues. The CDR3 loop is CASSLRTVWADTQYF. The CDR3 DNA sequence: TGTGCCAGCAGCTTACGGACAGTTTGGGCAGATACGCAGTATTTT.

The chain carries TRBV21-1 and TRBJ2-5; the table's D call TRBD1 went unverified against the DNA. TRBV21-1 is classified as a pseudogene. The CDR3 length is 14 residues. The CDR3 here is CASSKASRGETQYF. The DNA for the CDR3 is TGTGCCAGCAGCAAAGCTAGCAGGGGCGAGACCCAGTACTTC.

The chain combines TRBV7-9 with TRBJ1-6, with TRBD1 as a possible D gene (6 bases). Germline V CDR1 and CDR2: SEHNR, FQNEAQ (reference sequence). The V gene lost 1 base and the J gene lost 14 bases, with 15 bases spanning the gap. The CDR3 length is 14 residues. As DNA, the CDR3 is TGTGCCAGCAGCTTAGAAGGGTCCGGGGACACCCTCCACTTT. Translated, it gives CASSLEGSGDTLHF. The whole variable domain, filled in from reference TRBV7-9 and TRBJ1-6, reads DTGVSQNPRHKITKRGQNVTFRCDPISEHNRLYWYRQTLGQGPEFLTYFQNEAQLEKSRLLSDRFSAERPKGSFSTLEIQRTEQGDSAMYLCASSLEGSGDTLHFGNGTRLTVT.

This clone was found a few times. This sequence joins TRBV2 and TRBJ2-7, with D perhaps matching TRBD1 (6 bases). V was cut by 8 bases and J by 2 bases, with 10 bases left in between. Germline CDR1 is SNHLY and CDR2 is FYNNEI. The CDR3 has 12 residues. CDR3 nucleotide sequence: TGTGCCAGCCTGGGACAAACCTACGAGCAGTACTTC. Translated: CASLGQTYEQYF.

This clone was seen more than once but under ten times. The chain combines TRBV27 with TRBJ1-4, with 7 bases fitting TRBD1. The CDR3 length is 15 residues. Germline CDR1 is MNHEY and CDR2 is SMNVEV (reference sequence). V dropped 4 bases and J dropped 7; count of bases not matched to a gene: 9. In DNA form, the CDR3 reads TGTGCCAGCAGTTGGAAGACAGGGTTTAGTGAAAAACTGTTTTTT. It specifies CASSWKTGFSEKLFF.

V usage is TRBV3-1 (or the pseudogene TRBV3-2) and J usage is TRBJ2-1; 8 nucleotides agree with TRBD2. Germline V gene lookup returns CDR1 LGHDT and CDR2 YNNKEL (reference sequence). V trimming: 1 base; J trimming: 8 bases; junction bases outside the gene matches: 10. The CDR3 extends over 16 amino acids. The CDR3 sequence is CASSQVTLGTSDEQFF. The CDR3, as DNA: TGTGCCAGCAGCCAAGTAACTCTCGGGACTAGTGATGAGCAGTTCTTC.

This clone was recorded once. This chain uses TRBV6-6 with TRBJ1-5, with D maybe TRBD1 (6 bases). The V end lost 6 bases, the J end lost 0 bases, and 15 bases lay between the germline ends. Germline V gives CDR1 MNHNY, CDR2 SVGAGI (reference sequence). The CDR3 consists of 16 residues. CDR3 in DNA: TGTGCCAGCAGCTCCGGACAGTTCCTTAGCAATCAGCCCCAGCATTTT. Protein product: CASSSGQFLSNQPQHF.

As regards this clone: This specimen includes other DNA sequences encoding the same CDR3. The CDR3 here is CASSLAGGQGYTF. Here the CDR3 DNA reads TGTGCCAGCAGCTTAGCGGGTGGGCAGGGCTACACCTTC. The chain joins TRBV7-2 to TRBJ1-2; unclear D gene. CDR1 and CDR2 from the germline V gene are SGHTA and FQGNSA. Trimming took off 0 bases at V and 8 bases at J, with 10 bases between the two ends. The CDR3 has 13 amino acids.

The chain combines TRBV30 with TRBJ2-3; 7 nucleotides match TRBD2. The CDR3 length is 16 residues. CDR1 is GTSNPN and CDR2 is SVGIG in the germline V gene (reference sequence). V gave up 4 bases and J gave up 2 bases; unmatched junction bases: 12. The CDR3 coding sequence is TGTGCCTGGAACCTGCAGGCGGGGGTGTTCACAGATACGCAGTATTTT. The encoded protein is CAWNLQAGVFTDTQYF.

This chain links TRBV6-2 or TRBV6-3 with TRBJ2-7, with TRBD1 identical over 7 bases. The CDR3 covers 15 residues. CDR1 MNHEY and CDR2 SVGEGT come from the germline V gene. The J segment lost 2 bases and the V segment lost 0 bases, leaving 4 bases of the junction unmatched. The CDR3 is CASSYSGTEPYEQYV. DNA of the CDR3: TGTGCCAGCAGTTACTCCGGGACAGAACCCTACGAGCAGTACGTC.

Note on this clone: This CDR3 is also generated by other DNA sequences in the sample. The chain employs TRBV5-1 and TRBJ2-5; TRBD1 matches 8 bases. CDR1 and CDR2 (germline): SGHRS, YFSETQ. This CDR3 is built from 15 residues. The V segment lost 0 bases and the J segment 1 base; nucleotides outside the gene matches: 2. This CDR3 is CASSLGDRRQETQYF. The CDR3 bases are TGCGCCAGCAGCTTGGGGGACAGGCGCCAAGAGACCCAGTACTTC.

The J gene is TRBJ2-1, the V gene TRBV5-6, with D possibly TRBD1 on 6 matching bases. V lost 4 bases, J lost 0 bases, and 11 bases lay in between. CDR1 is SGHDT and CDR2 is YYEEEE in the germline V gene. CDR3 size: 15 residues. CDR3 DNA: TGTGCCAGCAGCCAGGGGTCACGCTCCTACAATGAGCAGTTCTTC. Translation: CASSQGSRSYNEQFF.

The chain joins TRBV2 to TRBJ1-6; D gene uncertain. Per the germline V gene, CDR1 is SNHLY and CDR2 is FYNNEI. V was trimmed by 3 bases and J by 9 bases, leaving 12 bases between them. The CDR3 runs to 14 residues. CDR3 sequence: CASSDLSGGSPLHF. The CDR3 DNA sequence: TGTGCCAGCAGTGATTTAAGTGGAGGTTCACCCCTCCACTTT. Full variable domain (remainder filled in from reference TRBV2 and TRBJ1-6): EPEVTQTPSHQVTQMGQEVILRCVPISNHLYFYWYRQILGQKVEFLVSFYNNEISEKSEIFDDQFSVERPDGSNFTLKIRSTKLEDSAMYFCASSDLSGGSPLHFGNGTRLTVT.

J is TRBJ1-1 and V is TRBV7-9; TRBD1 is a possible D gene (6 bases). V lost 1 base to trimming and J lost 3 bases, with 9 bases between them. Germline V lookup: CDR1 SEHNR, CDR2 FQNEAQ (reference sequence). This CDR3 contains 14 residues. The DNA for the CDR3 is TGTGCCAGCAGCTTAGTGGACAGAGACACTGAAGCTTTCTTT. Translation gives CASSLVDRDTEAFF.

The V and J genes are TRBV7-2 and TRBJ2-7, with a tentative D call TRBD1 (6 bases). In germline, CDR1 is SGHTA, CDR2 FQGNSA. This CDR3 comprises 13 residues. The CDR3 nucleotides are TGTGCCAGCAGCTTGGACAGAAACTACGAACAGTACGTC. Its protein product is CASSLDRNYEQYV.

This clone was found once. The V and J genes are TRBV11-2 and TRBJ2-1; TRBD1 matches at 10 bases. The CDR3 is 15 residues long. With V trimmed by 5 bases and J by 2 bases, 3 bases remained unmatched. Germline V gives CDR1 SGHAT, CDR2 FQNNGV. CDR3 protein: CASSRTGGPYNEQFF. In DNA, the CDR3 is TGTGCCAGCAGCCGGACAGGGGGACCCTACAATGAGCAGTTCTTC.

The genes are TRBV19 and TRBJ1-1, with D unclear. V gave up 6 bases and J gave up 0 bases, with 17 bases separating them. Germline lookup yields CDR1 LNHDA and CDR2 SQIVND (reference sequence). This CDR3 is built from 16 residues. CDR3 coding DNA: TGTGCCAGTAGCCCCGTAGGGCACGGGGTGAACACTGAAGCTTTCTTT. Translation gives CASSPVGHGVNTEAFF. The complete variable domain, with remaining parts taken from reference TRBV19 and TRBJ1-1, reads DGGITQSPKYLFRKEGQNVTLSCEQNLNHDAMYWYRQDPGQGLRLIYYSQIVNDFQKGDIAEGYSVSREKKESFPLTVTSAQKNPTAFYLCASSPVGHGVNTEAFFGQGTRLTVV.

As regards this clone: The same CDR3 arises from other DNA sequences in this sample as well. The chain links TRBV5-1 to TRBJ1-2, with D possibly being TRBD1 (5 bases). Trimming left V 0 bases short and J 3 bases short, with 6 bases between. The CDR3 spans 13 residues. CDR1 and CDR2 (germline): SGHRS, YFSETQ. CDR3 in amino acids: CASSLEGDYGYTF. CDR3 coding DNA: TGCGCCAGCAGCTTGGAAGGGGACTATGGCTACACCTTC.

The chain is built from TRBV7-6 and TRBJ1-3; D gene ambiguous. The CDR3 runs 13 residues. Per the germline V gene, CDR1 is SGHVS and CDR2 is FNYEAQ. Trimming pared 1 base from V and 4 bases from J, leaving 5 bases between. The CDR3 here is CASSLGLGNTIYF. The CDR3 DNA is TGTGCCAGCAGCTTAGGGCTGGGAAACACCATATATTTT. Full variable domain (outside the CDR3, taken from reference TRBV7-6 and TRBJ1-3): GAGVSQSPRYKVTKRGQDVALRCDPISGHVSLYWYRQALGQGPEFLTYFNYEAQQDKSGLPNDRFSAERPEGSISTLTIQRTEQRDSAMYRCASSLGLGNTIYFGEGSWLTVV.

The genes are TRBV15 and TRBJ1-4, with 10 nucleotides matching TRBD1. This CDR3 spans 15 amino acids. Germline V lookup: CDR1 LNHNV, CDR2 YYDKDF (reference sequence). V dropped 10 bases and J dropped 4; count of bases not matched to a gene: 9. CDR3 DNA: TGTGCCAGCTCGACAGGGGGCGGTCTTAATGAAAAACTGTTTTTT. As protein: CASSTGGGLNEKLFF. Full variable domain (outside the CDR3, taken from reference TRBV15 and TRBJ1-4): DAMVIQNPRYQVTQFGKPVTLSCSQTLNHNVMYWYQQKSSQAPKLLFHYYDKDFNNEADTPDNFQSRRPNTSFCFLDIRSPGLGDTAMYLCASSTGGGLNEKLFFGSGTQLSVL.

In this sample, this clone turned up once. The V and J genes are TRBV30 and TRBJ1-2; D possibly corresponds to TRBD1 (6 bases). Trimming pared 2 bases from V and 4 bases from J, leaving 11 bases between. CDR3 length equals 13 residues. Germline CDR1 GTSNPN, CDR2 SVGIG (reference sequence). The CDR3 DNA follows: TGTGCCTGGAGTCCACAGGGCGGCTATGGCTACACCTTC. This sequence encodes CAWSPQGGYGYTF.